This T cell receptor beta chain was identified in a study of shared clonotypes between healthy human individuals (dated by TCRdb to 2018 to 2021). Context from the whole study: The cohort comprised a couple of women and a few men aged 18 to 49 years. The study deeply sequenced blood TCR repertoires of several healthy adults to estimate repertoire size and the extent of clonotype sharing between individuals. Different laboratories and diverse techniques were used to prepare libraries and sequence TCR repertoires, to increase sequencing depth and limit assay-specific biases. Per donor, leukapheresis produced somewhere between about 0.9 and 10 billion PBMCs. Study-level results and caveats: Because the study included only a small number of donors, the genetic and exposure-history diversity represented was limited. Sampling was restricted to blood, and TCR repertoires in tissues likely differ from the TCR repertoires found in blood. Pairwise subsampling led to the expectation that sequencing depth would affect the degree of clonotype sharing among donors.

Relative to germline, V is 4 bases shorter and J is 6 bases shorter, with 11 bases between their ends. Reading from cysteine to phenylalanine, the CDR3 counts 12 amino acids. Kept here is only the CDR3 DNA, which spans 36 bases and is read in frame from base 1. CDR1 and CDR2 are read off the germline V gene (reference sequence) as SGHNT and YYREEE. The donors were healthy, HIV-negative adults with no recently reported acute infections or vaccinations. All donors were Caucasian adults living in Nashville, Tennessee, USA. For unsorted samples, tens of millions of PBMCs were counted, and genomic DNA was extracted using the QIAamp DNA Blood Mini kit. Blood was collected by leukapheresis, and PBMCs were isolated by Ficoll-Histopaque density gradient centrifugation and then cryopreserved in liquid nitrogen vapor phase. Using the deep immunoSEQ assay, multiplex PCR amplified TCR CDR3 regions from genomic DNA. Extracted genomic DNA from each cell subset was spread evenly across all wells of several immunoSEQ 96-well plates, with each plate serving as a replicate. Each replicate PCR for unsorted PBMC received roughly 300 ng genomic DNA, equal to approximately 29,000 T cell genomes. Ten immunoSEQ deep assay plates were used to sequence the unsorted PBMC genomic DNA. Purified libraries were quantified with a Qubit 3.0 fluorometer, sized on a Bioanalyzer 2100, and re-quantified with the KAPA Library Quantification kit. Each immunoSEQ 96-well plate was sequenced on its own single-read 150-cycle Illumina NextSeq 550 flow cell. Per the authors' processing: Because the immunoSEQ output held only junctional sequences and lacked quality scores, the filtering could not match the filtering applied to full-length reads. Sequences were annotated with PyIR, a Python wrapper for IgBLAST v1.9, and V/J genes and CDR3 were assigned using IMGT germline references. Reads with weak V/J assignments (E-value above 1e-6), missing CDR3, stop codons, out-of-frame junctions, or ambiguous translated residues were removed. A V3J clonotype was defined by an identical inferred V gene, J gene, and CDR3 amino acid sequence. Percentage overlap between repertoires was computed as shared unique clonotypes divided by the size of the smaller repertoire. RTK rarefaction, the Chao1 estimator, and Recon v2.1 estimates of unobserved clonotypes were used to assess repertoire richness. TCRdb re-hosts the immuneACCESS table, in-frame sequences only. Its copies lack some clones; in the studies checked, an unresolved V gene accounts for under half of them, and the cause for the rest is not known. The DNA was the basis for D and trimming; V, J and clone size are from that table. The sample records some 470,000 clones, roughly four fifths of which are singletons. The leading ten clones occupy 13% of the sample.

Turning to this clone: This receptor's antigen is unknown. Base quality data are lacking; no much larger clone is found one base away.

The sequence came from a woman aged 40-49 years in good health. Some clones in this sample may be carry-over from other donors' samples. The rearrangement joined TRBV5-4 to TRBJ2-7, with the D gene too uncertain to name. The sample taken for sequencing was PBMCs. The CDR3 region has the sequence CASSPFVGEQYF. The DNA reads as follows: TGTGCCAGCAGCCCCTTCGTCGGCGAGCAGTACTTC. Reference TRBV5-4 and TRBJ2-7 genes cover what lies past the CDR3, so the full variable domain is ETGVTQSPTHLIKTRGQQVTLRCSSQSGHNTVSWYQQALGQGPQFIFQYYREEENGRGNFPPRFSGLQFPNYSSELNVNALELDDSALYLCASSPFVGEQYFGPGTRLTVT.